The 32 T cell receptor beta chains below were found in one sample sequenced in a study of T cell responses to AZD1222 COVID-19 vaccine. The method was immunoSEQ multiplex PCR; TCRdb's version includes in-frame clones alone and lacks a portion of them. Here the sample spans about 97,000 clones, 85% to 90% being singletons. The material was peripheral blood, obtained on day 0 of AZD1222 vaccination. Source of these receptors: an adult in good health.

A few counts support this clone. The rearrangement joins TRBV12-2 to TRBJ1-1; TRBD1, the table's D call, lacks a check against the DNA. TRBV12-2 is deemed a pseudogene. This CDR3 comprises 21 residues. The CDR3, as DNA: TGTGCAAGTCGCTTAGCGCATGGCGACGCCCGGGACAGAATAATGAACACTGAAGCTTTCTTT. It specifies CASRLAHGDARDRIMNTEAFF.

This clone appeared a single time. The chain carries TRBV18 and TRBJ1-1; perhaps TRBD1 as D (5 bases). Germline CDR1 and CDR2: KGHSH and LQKENI. The CDR3 is 13 residues long. Trimming left V 3 bases short and J 4 bases short, with 9 bases between. CDR3 bases: TGTGCCAGCTCACCTCCCAGGGCCACTGAAGCTTTCTTT. Translating gives CASSPPRATEAFF.

J is TRBJ1-3 and V is TRBV2; D unresolved. From germline, CDR1 is SNHLY and CDR2 FYNNEI. Trimming pared 2 bases from V and 2 bases from J, leaving 10 bases between. The CDR3 length is 15 residues. CDR3 DNA sequence: TGTGCCAGCAGTGAAATAGGGTCGGCTGGAAACACCATATATTTT. Translated, it gives CASSEIGSAGNTIYF.

This clone was detected once. The chain joins TRBV25-1 to TRBJ1-1, with D perhaps TRBD1 (5 bases). The CDR3 runs 15 residues. Germline V CDR1 and CDR2: MGHDK, SYGVNS. The V end lost 8 bases, the J end lost 4 bases, and 20 bases lay between the germline ends. CDR3 sequence reads: CASHKSGGASTEAFF. The CDR3 coding sequence is TGTGCCAGCCACAAATCGGGGGGAGCGAGCACTGAAGCTTTCTTT.

V gene TRBV5-1 combines with J gene TRBJ1-6; no definite D call. The CDR3 covers 13 residues. Trimming pared 1 base from V and 8 bases from J, leaving 7 bases between. The germline gives CDR1 SGHRS, CDR2 YFSETQ. The CDR3, as DNA: TGCGCCAGCAGCTTGAAACCTGATTCACCCCTCCACTTT. This codes for CASSLKPDSPLHF.

The J gene is TRBJ2-2, the V gene TRBV5-6, with a tentative D call TRBD1 (6 bases). CDR1 and CDR2 from the germline V gene are SGHDT and YYEEEE. This CDR3 comprises 15 residues. V shed 0 bases and J shed 2 bases, with 8 bases lying between them. CDR3 bases: TGTGCCAGCAGCTTGGGGACAGTCAACACCGGGGAGCTGTTTTTT. Its translation: CASSLGTVNTGELFF. Based on the CDR3 plus reference TRBV5-6 and TRBJ2-2, the full variable domain is DAGVTQSPTHLIKTRGQQVTLRCSPKSGHDTVSWYQQALGQGPQFIFQYYEEEERQRGNFPDRFSGHQFPNYSSELNVNALLLGDSALYLCASSLGTVNTGELFFGEGSRLTVL.

This chain uses TRBV29-1 with TRBJ1-5, with 9 bases aligning to TRBD1. J lost 6 bases, V lost 7 bases, and 7 bases had no gene match. Per germline, CDR1 SQVTM and CDR2 ANQGSEA. CDR3 length: 13 amino acids. The CDR3 protein is CSALQGAGQPQHF. In DNA, the CDR3 is TGCAGCGCCCTACAGGGGGCAGGTCAGCCCCAGCATTTT.

This clone showed up just once. This chain connects TRBV19 to TRBJ1-5, with a possible D match to TRBD1 (5 bases). In germline, CDR1 is LNHDA, CDR2 SQIVND (reference sequence). The CDR3 length is 14 residues. V was pared by 4 bases and J by 7 bases, with 14 bases between. CDR3 nucleotides: TGTGCCAGTAGTACCCCCAGGGTTTACCAGCCCCAGCATTTT. Protein: CASSTPRVYQPQHF.

This clone has only a few counts. The chain uses TRBV6-5 and TRBJ1-2; TRBD1 agrees at 8 bases. The CDR3 totals 16 residues. Unmatched junction bases numbered 6, after V lost 0 bases and J lost 3 bases. Germline-derived CDR1 and CDR2 are MNHEY and SVGAGI. CDR3 nucleotide sequence: TGTGCCAGCAGTTACTCTCCAGGGGGCGCAGACTATGGCTACACCTTC. Translation gives CASSYSPGGADYGYTF.

V and J are TRBV7-2 and TRBJ2-5; unclear D gene. The CDR3 runs to 12 residues. V gave up 7 bases and J gave up 5 bases, with 11 bases separating them. Germline values: CDR1 SGHTA, CDR2 FQGNSA. The CDR3 spells CASTSPMETQYF. The CDR3 coding sequence is TGTGCCAGCACGAGCCCAATGGAGACCCAGTACTTC. Supplemented by reference TRBV7-2 and TRBJ2-5, the full variable domain reads GAGVSQSPSNKVTEKGKDVELRCDPISGHTALYWYRQSLGQGLEFLIYFQGNSAPDKSGLPSDRFSAERTGGSVSTLTIQRTQQEDSAVYLCASTSPMETQYFGPGTRLLVL.

The chain has TRBV6-5 and TRBJ1-1; D perhaps matches TRBD1 (5 bases). This CDR3 spans 12 amino acids. Germline CDR1 MNHEY, CDR2 SVGAGI. Trimming left V 6 bases short and J 10 bases short, with 15 bases between. The CDR3 reads CASSPTSGRAFF. CDR3 bases: TGTGCCAGCAGCCCCACCTCAGGGAGAGCTTTCTTT.

The chain couples TRBV5-4 to TRBJ2-7; D is possibly TRBD2 (6 bases). The CDR3 runs to 14 residues. Trimming removed 4 bases from V and 7 bases from J, with 18 bases in between. In germline, CDR1 is SGHNT, CDR2 YYREEE (reference sequence). Written as DNA, the CDR3 is TGTGCCAGCAGCATGCCGGGACTCCCCAAAGAGCAGTACTTC. It yields the protein CASSMPGLPKEQYF.

The V call is TRBV6-5, the J call TRBJ1-6, with D uncertain. The CDR3 runs 15 residues. Germline-derived CDR1 and CDR2 are MNHEY and SVGAGI. Trimming removed 0 bases from V and 9 bases from J, with 12 bases in between. This CDR3 reads CASSYSGTGLSPLHF. The CDR3 region has the DNA TGTGCCAGCAGTTACTCGGGTACGGGTCTTTCACCCCTCCACTTT.

The chain has TRBV10-3 and TRBJ2-7; D is perhaps TRBD1 (6 bases). From germline, CDR1 is ENHRY and CDR2 SYGVKD. V was trimmed by 6 bases and J by 2 bases, leaving 26 bases between them. The CDR3 contains 18 residues. For the CDR3, the DNA is TGTGCCATCAGCGCGGACCCCAGCCCGGGACACCAAGCCTACGAGCAGTACTTC. Residues: CAISADPSPGHQAYEQYF.

The gene calls are TRBV5-1 and TRBJ2-7, with 11 bases identical to TRBD1. Germline loops: CDR1 SGHRS, CDR2 YFSETQ. V trimming: 7 bases; J trimming: 1 base; junction bases outside the gene matches: 4. The CDR3 totals 14 residues. The CDR3 here is CASGQGAGSYEQYF. In nucleotides, the CDR3 is TGCGCCAGCGGACAGGGGGCTGGGTCCTACGAGCAGTACTTC.

This chain joins TRBV7-9 and TRBJ2-5; tentative D call: TRBD1 (6 bases). The CDR3 spans 13 residues. Trimming took off 4 bases at V and 4 bases at J, with 10 bases between the two ends. Germline V gene lookup returns CDR1 SEHNR and CDR2 FQNEAQ (reference sequence). CDR3 sequence: CASSSGHLETQYF. The CDR3 nucleotides read TGTGCCAGCAGCTCGGGACACCTAGAGACCCAGTACTTC.

V gene TRBV29-1 combines with J gene TRBJ2-7; 9 bases match TRBD1. The CDR3 is 12 residues long. Per the germline V gene, CDR1 is SQVTM and CDR2 is ANQGSEA. Trimming cost V 6 bases and J 5 bases; bases outside gene matches: 5. The CDR3 region has the DNA TGCAGCGTCAGGACAGGGGCCCACGAGCAGTACTTC. This translates into CSVRTGAHEQYF.

V usage is TRBV5-1 and J usage is TRBJ2-1; the D gene is possibly TRBD1 (6 bases). There are 14 residues in the CDR3. V lost 4 bases to trimming and J lost 5 bases, with 13 bases between them. Germline lookup yields CDR1 SGHRS and CDR2 YFSETQ. CDR3 in DNA: TGCGCCAGCAGCCCAGGACAGCGAGACAATGAGCAGTTCTTC. It is translated as CASSPGQRDNEQFF.

J is TRBJ1-2 and V is TRBV6-5; D might be TRBD1 (5 bases). The CDR3 is 15 residues long. V was pared by 6 bases and J by 3 bases, with 17 bases between. Per the germline V gene, CDR1 is MNHEY and CDR2 is SVGAGI. CDR3: CASRPPGTVYYGYTF. The CDR3, as DNA: TGTGCCAGCAGGCCGCCCGGGACGGTTTACTATGGCTACACCTTC.

The chain couples TRBV6-6 to TRBJ2-5, with D uncertain. Germline lookup yields CDR1 MNHNY and CDR2 SVGAGI (reference sequence). CDR3 size: 14 residues. The ends were cut back, 8 bases at V and 2 bases at J, with 15 bases in the middle. The CDR3 sequence is CASRSGSLQETQYF. DNA for the CDR3: TGTGCCAGCCGCTCCGGGTCCCTACAAGAGACCCAGTACTTC.

This sequence joins TRBV3-1 (or the pseudogene TRBV3-2) and TRBJ2-7, with 12 bases aligning to TRBD1. CDR1 and CDR2 (germline): LGHDT, YNNKEL (reference sequence). V lost 5 bases and J lost 7; bases outside the gene matches: 9. There are 15 residues in the CDR3. The CDR3 protein is CASSFPGQGAQEQYF. The CDR3 nucleotides are TGTGCCAGCAGCTTTCCGGGACAGGGGGCCCAGGAGCAGTACTTC.

V is TRBV7-2 and J is TRBJ1-1, with D unresolved. CDR1 SGHTA and CDR2 FQGNSA come from the germline V gene. This CDR3 spans 15 amino acids. Trimming left V 0 bases short and J 0 bases short, with 8 bases between. CDR3 protein: CASSLAGSLNTEAFF. CDR3 DNA: TGTGCCAGCAGCTTAGCGGGCAGTTTGAACACTGAAGCTTTCTTT.

This clone occurred once. The CDR3 end shows no conserved phenylalanine or tryptophan, and so a read error is likely. It is unclear where the CDR3 begins or ends on the DNA, so no DNA is shown, and the CDR3 is as TCRdb lists it. The rearrangement joins TRBV3-1 (or the pseudogene TRBV3-2) to TRBJ2-7; the table assigns TRBD2, which was not confirmed against the DNA. Per germline, CDR1 LGHDT and CDR2 YNNKEL (reference sequence). Both ends counted, the CDR3 spans 15 residues. The CDR3 reads CASSQVRGPGRELRR.

This chain joins TRBV20-1 and TRBJ2-5; D not certain. The V gene's germline CDR1 is DFQATT and CDR2 SNEGSKA (reference sequence). The CDR3 contains 13 residues. V was cut by 3 bases and J by 1 base, with 9 bases left in between. CDR3 loop: CSASSDLQETQYF. The DNA for the CDR3 is TGCAGTGCTAGTTCTGATCTCCAAGAGACCCAGTACTTC.

The chain joins TRBV28 to TRBJ1-1, with D unresolved. This CDR3 has 11 residues. CDR1 and CDR2 (germline): MDHEN, SYDVKM. The V end lost 6 bases, the J end lost 5 bases, and 7 bases lay between the germline ends. The CDR3 bases are TGTGCCAGCAGCCTCGGGACTGAAGCTTTCTTT. Translation: CASSLGTEAFF.

This rearrangement joins TRBV20-1 to TRBJ2-7; D call uncertain. With 3 bases removed from V and 2 bases from J, the gap between germline ends came to 8 bases. Germline V gives CDR1 DFQATT, CDR2 SNEGSKA (reference sequence). The CDR3 spans 12 residues. The CDR3 DNA reads as TGCAGTGCTAGTAACGAACCCTACGAGCAGTACTTC. Translating it yields CSASNEPYEQYF.

The CDR3 region is CASSLAGAPDTQYF. In DNA form, the CDR3 reads TGCGCCAGCAGCTTGGCGGGAGCGCCAGATACGCAGTATTTT. The chain combines TRBV5-1 with TRBJ2-3; possibly TRBD2 for D (6 bases). The ends were cut back, 0 bases at V and 4 bases at J, with 9 bases in the middle. This CDR3 is built from 14 residues. Germline V gene sequence: CDR1 SGHRS, CDR2 YFSETQ.

The chain combines TRBV4-3 with TRBJ1-1, with D unclear. The CDR3 sequence is 16 residues long. The germline V gene has CDR1 LGHNA and CDR2 YSLEER. V was trimmed by 0 bases and J by 6 bases, leaving 17 bases between them. The CDR3 nucleotides are TGCGCCAGCAGCCAAGATTCAGCGGGGTTTGGGGCTGAAGCTTTCTTT. Its translation is CASSQDSAGFGAEAFF.

The rearrangement uses TRBV9 and TRBJ2-3, with 10 bases identical to TRBD1. The CDR3 has 16 residues. Trimming took 4 bases from V and 0 from J; bases not matched to a gene: 5. Germline lookup yields CDR1 SGDLS and CDR2 YYNGEE. CDR3 residues: CASSPRQGASTDTQYF. The DNA of the CDR3 is TGTGCCAGCAGCCCACGACAGGGGGCTAGCACAGATACGCAGTATTTT.

The gene calls are TRBV3-1 (or the pseudogene TRBV3-2) and TRBJ1-2; 12 bases map to TRBD1. Trimming took 5 bases from V and 4 from J; bases not matched to a gene: 11. The CDR3 contains 17 residues. Looked up from germline, CDR1 is LGHDT and CDR2 is YNNKEL (reference sequence). CDR3 residues: CASSTRDRGLVGYGYTF. The CDR3 DNA is TGTGCCAGCAGCACCCGGGACAGGGGGCTGGTCGGCTATGGCTACACCTTC.

This clone was counted once. This chain uses TRBV29-1 with TRBJ2-5; the D call may be TRBD1 or TRBD2 (5 bases each). The CDR3 extends over 12 amino acids. Looked up from germline, CDR1 is SQVTM and CDR2 is ANQGSEA. With 6 bases removed from V and 2 bases from J, the gap between germline ends came to 10 bases. In DNA form, the CDR3 reads TGCAGCGTCCCGGGACGACAAGAGACCCAGTACTTC. It yields the protein CSVPGRQETQYF.

The chain joins TRBV5-6 to TRBJ2-1, with 8 bases matching TRBD2. Germline V gene sequence: CDR1 SGHDT, CDR2 YYEEEE. Germline trimming cut 3 bases from V and 0 bases from J; bases unmatched to any gene: 14. The CDR3 extends over 19 amino acids. CDR3 sequence reads: CASSSPTSARESSYNEQFF. In nucleotides, the CDR3 is TGTGCCAGCAGCTCCCCGACTAGCGCCAGGGAAAGCTCCTACAATGAGCAGTTCTTC.